A selection of T cell receptor beta chains follows, all from one sample in a study of blood T cell repertoires in COVID-19. Profiling relied on immunoSEQ multiplex PCR, and the TCRdb table lists in-frame clones only, not all of them. The repertoire holds 440,000 or so clones, with 70% to 90% as singletons. Specimen: peripheral blood. All receptors derive from a woman aged 40 to 50 with COVID-19, enrolled during active disease. Both conserved end residues are part of each CDR3. A row's size may be missing; if present it is once, few, many or a size class.

-	TRBV7-2	TRBJ2-2	CASSPRGIAGETGELFF
-	TRBV15	TRBJ1-5	CATSRTGKDNQPQHF
-	TRBV2	TRBJ1-4	CASSLGGGNEKLFF
once	TRBV18	TRBJ2-1	CASSLSKASTSGTRYNEQFF
-	TRBV24-1	TRBJ2-3	CATSDPTTPADTQYF
-	TRBV29-1	TRBJ1-2	CSVGQRGYTF
-	TRBV19	TRBJ1-6	CASSTTGGAGNSPLHF
-	TRBV20-1	TRBJ1-4	CSASNTGQGSEKLFF
-	TRBV7-3	TRBJ1-1	CASSLIPPGGNTEAFF
-	TRBV4-3	TRBJ1-5	CASSQEGRTGDQPQHF
-	TRBV9	TRBJ2-2	CASSAPGTGVTGELFF
-	TRBV4-2	TRBJ1-1	CASSQEGLLNTEAFF
many	TRBV27	TRBJ2-3	CASSSRAVSTDTQYF
-	TRBV6-1	TRBJ2-6	CASSETGADGANVLTF
-	TRBV28	TRBJ2-5	CASSPTFGTVVGRETQYF
-	TRBV27	TRBJ2-1	CASSLRRGGDNEQFF
-	TRBV11-2	TRBJ1-1	CASSSSDREISFF
-	TRBV27	TRBJ2-7	CASSLWDRVHEQYF